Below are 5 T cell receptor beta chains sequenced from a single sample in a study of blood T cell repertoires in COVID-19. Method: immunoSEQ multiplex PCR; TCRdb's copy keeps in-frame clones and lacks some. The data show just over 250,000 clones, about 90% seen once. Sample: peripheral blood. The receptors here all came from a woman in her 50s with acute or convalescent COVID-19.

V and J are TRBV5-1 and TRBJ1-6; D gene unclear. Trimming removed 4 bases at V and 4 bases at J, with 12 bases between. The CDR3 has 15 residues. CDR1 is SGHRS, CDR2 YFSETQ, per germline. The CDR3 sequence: CASSLNGGYNSPLHF. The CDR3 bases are TGCGCCAGCAGCCTGAACGGAGGTTATAATTCACCCCTCCACTTT.

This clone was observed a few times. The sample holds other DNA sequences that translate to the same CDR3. The CDR3 region is CATSGQGTDTQYF. The CDR3 coding sequence is TGTGCCACCAGTGGTCAGGGAACAGATACGCAGTATTTT. The gene calls are TRBV24-1 and TRBJ2-3, with D possibly TRBD1 on 5 matching bases. The CDR3 runs 13 residues. Germline V gives CDR1 KGHDR, CDR2 SFDVKD. With 5 bases removed from V and 3 bases from J, the gap between germline ends came to 8 bases.

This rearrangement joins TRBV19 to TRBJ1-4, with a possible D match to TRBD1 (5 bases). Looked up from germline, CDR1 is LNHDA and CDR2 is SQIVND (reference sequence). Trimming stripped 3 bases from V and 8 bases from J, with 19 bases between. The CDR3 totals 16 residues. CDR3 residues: CASSISGGGSGEKLFF. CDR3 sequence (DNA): TGTGCCAGTAGTATTAGTGGGGGAGGGTCCGGGGAAAAACTGTTTTTT.

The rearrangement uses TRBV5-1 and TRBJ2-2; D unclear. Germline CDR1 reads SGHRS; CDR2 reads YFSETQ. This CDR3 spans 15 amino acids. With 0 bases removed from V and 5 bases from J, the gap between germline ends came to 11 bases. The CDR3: CASSLGAGVTGELFF. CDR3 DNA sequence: TGCGCCAGCAGCTTGGGGGCAGGTGTAACCGGGGAGCTGTTTTTT.

CDR3 in DNA: TGTGCCAGCAGCTATTTAAATAGCAATCAGCCCCAGCATTTT. Its translation is CASSYLNSNQPQHF. This chain joins TRBV3-1 (or the pseudogene TRBV3-2) and TRBJ1-5, with D unresolved. CDR3 length: 14 residues. CDR1 is LGHDT, CDR2 YNNKEL, per germline (reference sequence). V lost 5 bases, J lost 0 bases, and 8 bases lay in between.